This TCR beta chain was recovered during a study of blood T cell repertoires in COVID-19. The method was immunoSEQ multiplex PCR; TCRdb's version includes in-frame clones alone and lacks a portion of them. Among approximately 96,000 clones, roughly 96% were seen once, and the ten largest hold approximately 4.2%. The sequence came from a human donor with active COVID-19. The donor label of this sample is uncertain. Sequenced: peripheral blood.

In nucleotides, the CDR3 is TGCGCCAGCAGCGTGAGAACCAAATCTGAAGCTTTCTTT. This translates into CASSVRTKSEAFF. The chain couples TRBV5-1 to TRBJ1-1; no firm D call. Germline CDR1 SGHRS, CDR2 YFSETQ. This CDR3 region has 13 residues. The ends were cut back, 4 bases at V and 6 bases at J, with 13 bases in the middle. Filled out from reference TRBV5-1 and TRBJ1-1, the complete variable domain reads KAGVTQTPRYLIKTRGQQVTLSCSPISGHRSVSWYQQTPGQGLQFLFEYFSETQRNKGNFPGRFSGRQFSNSRSEMNVSTLELGDSALYLCASSVRTKSEAFFGQGTRLTVV.